Presented here are 4 T cell receptor beta chains from one specimen sequenced in a study of shared clonotypes between healthy human individuals. Produced via immunoSEQ multiplex PCR; TCRdb's table is partial and in-frame only. This table holds about 730,000 clones, 72% found once. Sequencing was done on a sample of memory CD4+ T cells sorted from blood. The subset denotes: CD45RA-negative fraction. The receptors derive from a woman in her thirties in good health.

CDR3 sequence: CAWSQGQTQYF. CDR3 nucleotides: TGTGCCTGGAGTCAGGGGCAGACCCAGTACTTC. The gene calls are TRBV30 and TRBJ2-5, with D possibly TRBD1 on 6 matching bases. V dropped 2 bases and J dropped 6 bases, with 7 bases sitting between them. This CDR3 is 11 amino acids long. Germline V gives CDR1 GTSNPN, CDR2 SVGIG (reference sequence).

The genes are TRBV20-1 and TRBJ2-3; no clear D. The V gene's germline CDR1 is DFQATT and CDR2 SNEGSKA (reference sequence). The CDR3 loop spans 11 amino acids. V dropped 5 bases and J dropped 5 bases, with 8 bases sitting between them. CDR3 sequence reads: CSAFLVDTQYF. The CDR3 DNA follows: TGCAGTGCTTTTTTAGTAGATACGCAGTATTTT.

This clone was found a few times. The chain uses TRBV18 and TRBJ1-1; TRBD1 is a possible D gene (6 bases). CDR1 KGHSH and CDR2 LQKENI come from the germline V gene. Trimming removed 6 bases from V and 6 bases from J, with 20 bases in between. This CDR3 is built from 15 residues. The CDR3 nucleotides are TGTGCCAGCTCTACACTGACAGGTGATGCCGCTGAAGCTTTCTTT. This sequence encodes CASSTLTGDAAEAFF.

This chain uses TRBV7-2 with TRBJ2-1; 10 nucleotides agree with TRBD2. J gave up 5 bases and V 5 bases, and 6 bases lay outside the gene matches. Germline V gene sequence: CDR1 SGHTA, CDR2 FQGNSA. The CDR3 extends over 15 amino acids. CDR3 amino acids: CASSTRTSGNNEQFF. Written as DNA, the CDR3 is TGTGCCAGCAGCACTCGGACTAGCGGAAACAATGAGCAGTTCTTC.